This passage covers 20 T cell receptor beta chains from one sample sequenced in a study of blood T cells in healthy people across ages. A sample-barcoded 5' primer and a J-beta primer mix were used in a second PCR of about 6 to 12 cycles. A single record per CDR3 protein comes from TCRdb applying MiXCR to the 5' RACE reads. The table lists roughly 700,000 distinct CDR3 sequences, roughly 49% of them singletons. Material: blood. These receptors were obtained from a woman in her sixties or seventies in good health.

The chain couples TRBV7-2 to TRBJ2-4; 9 nucleotides agree with TRBD2. The CDR3 sequence is 14 residues long. CDR1 SGHTA and CDR2 FQGNSA come from the germline V gene. J lost 13 bases, V lost 9 bases, and 16 bases had no gene match. The CDR3 sequence: CASKLAGPSYKQYF. The DNA of the CDR3 is TGTGCCAGTAAGCTAGCGGGACCCTCCTACAAGCAGTACTTC.

J is TRBJ1-5 and V is TRBV7-6; D uncertain. The CDR3 spans 14 residues. Trimming shortened V by 6 bases and J by 0 bases, and 9 bases separated the two germline ends. Looked up from germline, CDR1 is SGHVS and CDR2 is FNYEAQ. The CDR3 DNA is TGTGCCAGCAGTACTGGACCTAGCAATCAGCCCCAGCATTTT. Amino acids: CASSTGPSNQPQHF.

V gene TRBV30 combines with J gene TRBJ2-5, with D perhaps matching TRBD1 (6 bases). V was trimmed by 0 bases and J by 11 bases, leaving 10 bases between them. Per germline, CDR1 GTSNPN and CDR2 SVGIG (reference sequence). This CDR3 region has 11 residues. Here the CDR3 DNA reads TGTGCCTGGAGTGTGGACAGTTCTCAGTACTTC. Translated, it gives CAWSVDSSQYF.

The CDR3: CASSLTTSGTSDTQYF. In nucleotides, the CDR3 is TGTGCCAGCAGTTTAACGACTAGCGGGACCTCAGATACGCAGTATTTT. The J gene is TRBJ2-3, the V gene TRBV6-1, with 11 bases that match TRBD2. Germline assignment: CDR1 MNHNS and CDR2 SASEGT. The CDR3 runs 16 residues. V was clipped by 5 bases and J by 4 bases; unmatched bases: 8.

The chain links TRBV28 to TRBJ2-5; weak D call: TRBD1 (5 bases). V was shortened by 6 bases and J by 0 bases, with 20 bases between the two germline ends. This CDR3 is built from 17 residues. Per the germline V gene, CDR1 is MDHEN and CDR2 is SYDVKM. CDR3 sequence (DNA): TGTGCCAGCAGATCCCTGGCTGCAGGGATAGACCAAGAGACCCAGTACTTC. It yields the protein CASRSLAAGIDQETQYF. Complete variable domain (other parts from reference TRBV28 and TRBJ2-5): DVKVTQSSRYLVKRTGEKVFLECVQDMDHENMFWYRQDPGLGLRLIYFSYDVKMKEKGDIPEGYSVSREKKERFSLILESASTNQTSMYLCASRSLAAGIDQETQYFGPGTRLLVL.

This chain uses TRBV7-2 with TRBJ2-3, with TRBD1 matching over 8 bases. The germline gives CDR1 SGHTA, CDR2 FQGNSA. The trim removed 5 bases at V and 5 bases at J, leaving 3 bases unmatched. CDR3 size: 13 residues. CDR3 sequence reads: CASSRTGRDTQYF. Here the CDR3 DNA reads TGTGCCAGCAGCCGGACAGGGCGAGATACGCAGTATTTT.

This clonotype was seen only a few times. The rearrangement joins TRBV14 to TRBJ2-4, with 8 positions matching TRBD2. The CDR3 has 13 residues. Germline CDR1 and CDR2: SGHDN and FVKESK. V lost 4 bases and J lost 13; bases outside the gene matches: 9. This CDR3 reads CASSLSTSVGQYF. The CDR3 DNA is TGTGCCAGCAGCCTTTCGACTAGCGTGGGGCAGTACTTC. Variable domain in full (rest from reference TRBV14 and TRBJ2-4): EAGVTQFPSHSVIEKGQTVTLRCDPISGHDNLYWYRRVMGKEIKFLLHFVKESKQDESGMPNNRFLAERTGGTYSTLKVQPAELEDSGVYFCASSLSTSVGQYFGAGTRLSVL.

This sequence joins TRBV28 and TRBJ2-1; 12 bases line up with TRBD2. V lost 2 bases and J lost 16; bases outside the gene matches: 30. CDR1 is MDHEN and CDR2 is SYDVKM in the germline V gene. This CDR3 comprises 21 residues. The CDR3 protein is CASSLRIWASGRGSSYNEYFF. The CDR3 DNA follows: TGTGCCAGCAGTTTACGTATTTGGGCTAGCGGGAGGGGGAGCTCCTACAATGAGTATTTCTTC.

This sequence joins TRBV20-1 and TRBJ2-1; weak D call: TRBD2 (6 bases). CDR1 is DFQATT and CDR2 is SNEGSKA in the germline V gene (reference sequence). V was pared by 3 bases and J by 3 bases, with 15 bases between. CDR3 length equals 15 residues. This CDR3 reads CSASLSSEIYNEQFF. The CDR3 nucleotides read TGCAGTGCTAGTTTGTCTAGCGAGATCTACAATGAGCAGTTCTTC.

A few counts support this clonotype. As DNA, the CDR3 is TGCAGCGCCGAACTCGGGACAGGGGACAATGAGCAGTTCTTC. This gives the protein CSAELGTGDNEQFF. The rearrangement uses TRBV29-1 and TRBJ2-1, with 10 positions matching TRBD1. Germline values: CDR1 SQVTM, CDR2 ANQGSEA. CDR3 size: 14 residues. After removal of 7 bases from V and 5 bases from J, the junction contained 8 bases not matched to a gene.

This clonotype appeared many times. Mismatch with germline at one junction end may stem from a read error. V gene TRBV4-1 combines with J gene TRBJ2-1; D possibly corresponds to TRBD1 (5 bases). This CDR3 has 13 amino acids. Per germline, CDR1 MGHRA and CDR2 YSYEKL. CDR3 loop: CASSQDSYNEQFF. The CDR3 DNA sequence: TGTGCCAGCAGTCAAGACAGCTACAATGAGCAGTTCTTC.

This clonotype was observed a single time. The chain is built from TRBV9 and TRBJ2-5; 8 bases are shared with TRBD1. V trimming: 3 bases; J trimming: 4 bases; junction bases outside the gene matches: 5. In germline, CDR1 is SGDLS, CDR2 YYNGEE. CDR3 length equals 14 residues. The CDR3 region has the DNA TGTGCCAGCAGCGCCCCAGGGGGCCGAGAGACCCAGTACTTC. This sequence encodes CASSAPGGRETQYF.

The chain links TRBV6-5 to TRBJ2-5; D is possibly TRBD1 (5 bases). Germline CDR1 MNHEY, CDR2 SVGAGI. Trimming left V 3 bases short and J 4 bases short, with 18 bases between. The CDR3 consists of 16 residues. The CDR3 DNA reads TGTGCCAGCAGTTATGGGGCAGCTACCAGTGGAGAGACCCAGTACTTC. Its translation: CASSYGAATSGETQYF.

V usage is TRBV7-2 and J usage is TRBJ2-3, with TRBD1 identical over 7 bases. Germline CDR1 and CDR2: SGHTA and FQGNSA. CDR3 length: 14 amino acids. V was pared by 5 bases and J by 3 bases, with 5 bases of the junction left unmatched. The CDR3 spells CASSQGQQTDTQYF. The CDR3 region has the DNA TGTGCCAGCAGCCAGGGACAGCAGACAGATACGCAGTATTTT.

The chain links TRBV19 to TRBJ1-2; no definite D call. Germline V gene lookup returns CDR1 LNHDA and CDR2 SQIVND (reference sequence). The length of the CDR3 is 13 residues. Trimming left V 3 bases short and J 4 bases short, with 9 bases between. The CDR3 protein is CASSIETVYGYTF. The DNA for the CDR3 is TGTGCCAGTAGTATTGAGACCGTCTATGGCTACACCTTC.

This clonotype was counted ten times or more. This chain links TRBV6-2 or TRBV6-3 with TRBJ2-5; D is uncertain. Germline CDR1 is MNHEY and CDR2 is SVGEGT. CDR3 size: 13 residues. The V end lost 6 bases, the J end lost 1 base, and 9 bases lay between the germline ends. The DNA for the CDR3 is TGTGCCAGCAGAGTACATAGCCAAGAGACCCAGTACTTC. It specifies CASRVHSQETQYF.

V and J are TRBV20-1 and TRBJ2-7; D not certain. The closer fit of TRBJ2-5 to the DNA end suggests the J call may be wrong. CDR1 and CDR2 (germline): DFQATT, SNEGSKA (reference sequence). The CDR3 spans 11 residues. The chain's CDR3 is CSASPEKTQYF. Here the CDR3 DNA reads TGCAGTGCTAGTCCCGAAAAGACCCAGTACTTC.

This chain connects TRBV25-1 to TRBJ1-1; D perhaps matches TRBD1 (6 bases). The germline V and J ends were trimmed by 3 bases and 0 bases, with 8 bases remaining between them. Germline CDR1 MGHDK, CDR2 SYGVNS. This CDR3 has 14 amino acids. DNA of the CDR3: TGTGCCAGCAGTGAGGCAGGGGTGAACACTGAAGCTTTCTTT. Its translation: CASSEAGVNTEAFF. The full variable domain, rest sourced from reference TRBV25-1 and TRBJ1-1, is EADIYQTPRYLVIGTGKKITLECSQTMGHDKMYWYQQDPGMELHLIHYSYGVNSTEKGDLSSESTVSRIRTEHFPLTLESARPSHTSQYLCASSEAGVNTEAFFGQGTRLTVV.

This clonotype was picked up one time. This rearrangement joins TRBV9 to TRBJ2-5, with 9 bases matching TRBD1. Germline V gene data show CDR1 as SGDLS and CDR2 as YYNGEE. This CDR3 region has 15 residues. The V gene end was trimmed by 3 bases and the J gene end by 11 bases; junction bases not matched to a gene: 14. The CDR3: CASSANRGLVNEQYF. The CDR3 nucleotides read TGTGCCAGCAGCGCAAACAGGGGGCTAGTGAATGAGCAGTACTTC. The full variable domain, its missing parts supplied by reference TRBV9 and TRBJ2-5, is DSGVTQTPKHLITATGQRVTLRCSPRSGDLSVYWYQQSLDQGLQFLIQYYNGEERAKGNILERFSAQQFPDLHSELNLSSLELGDSALYFCASSANRGLVNEQYFGPGTRLLVL.

The chain uses TRBV3-1 and TRBJ2-7; D possibly corresponds to TRBD1 (6 bases). From germline, CDR1 is LGHDT and CDR2 YNNKEL (reference sequence). V was clipped by 4 bases and J by 7 bases, with 20 bases between them. This CDR3 has 15 residues. The CDR3 bases are TGTGCCAGCAGCCCATACGCCCACAGGGAACTGGAGCAGTACTTC. Protein sequence: CASSPYAHRELEQYF.